Listed below are T cell receptor beta chains from one sample, sequenced in a study of T cells after yellow fever vaccination. One entry per CDR3 protein results from TCRdb running MiXCR on the 5' RACE reads. The sample includes fewer than 450,000 distinct CDR3 sequences, around 10% of them seen just once. The sequences come from PBMCs, collected on the day of the first yellow fever vaccination. These receptor sequences come from a man younger than 35 who received the YFV17D yellow fever vaccine. Both conserved end residues are part of each CDR3. The D gene is left open where the match is weak. Not every row has a clone size; where given, it reads once, few, many or a size class.

j_call,v_call,d_call,clone_size,cdr3_aa,cdr3_nt
TRBJ1-1,TRBV7-9,-,-,CASMGASTEAFF,TGTGCCAGCATGGGGGCTTCCACTGAAGCTTTCTTT
TRBJ1-1,TRBV18,-,-,CASSPPGEAEAFF,TGTGCCAGCTCACCACCGGGTGAGGCTGAAGCTTTCTTT
TRBJ2-3,TRBV5-5,-,many,CASSLDRNTDTQYF,TGTGCCAGCAGCTTGGACAGGAACACAGATACGCAGTATTTT
TRBJ1-4,TRBV6-5,-,-,CASSYSGGEKLFF,TGTGCCAGCAGTTACTCGGGGGGTGAAAAACTGTTTTTT
TRBJ1-2,TRBV4-3,-,-,CASNPHHSAKFNGYTF,TGCGCCAGCAACCCACACCACTCAGCGAAATTCAATGGCTACACCTTC
TRBJ2-5,TRBV5-1,-,many,CASSFLGETQYF,TGCGCCAGCAGCTTTCTCGGGGAGACCCAGTACTTC
TRBJ2-5,TRBV20-1,TRBD2,few,CSARGGSGGVFGETQYF,TGCAGTGCTAGAGGTGGTAGCGGGGGTGTTTTCGGAGAGACCCAGTACTTC
TRBJ1-4,TRBV6-1,-,few,CASSRTASNEKLFF,TGTGCCAGCAGTCGGACAGCGAGTAATGAAAAACTGTTTTTT
TRBJ2-2,TRBV4-1,-,-,CASSKRSGGHGTGELFF,TGCGCCAGCAGCAAACGGTCAGGGGGGCACGGCACCGGGGAGCTGTTTTTT
TRBJ2-3,TRBV5-1,-,-,CASSLRTITDTQYF,TGCGCCAGCAGCTTGAGAACGATCACAGATACGCAGTATTTT
TRBJ2-1,TRBV6-5,-,few,CASSYSSWAGSYNEQFF,TGTGCCAGCAGTTACTCGAGTTGGGCGGGCTCCTACAATGAGCAGTTCTTC
TRBJ2-3,TRBV6-5,-,-,CASSPTADTQYF,TGTGCCAGCAGTCCTACAGCAGATACGCAGTATTTT
TRBJ2-3,TRBV11-2,TRBD2,-,CASSLTRTGGLVGDTQYF,TGTGCCAGCAGCTTGACCCGAACCGGGGGACTAGTCGGAGATACGCAGTATTTT
TRBJ2-2,TRBV6-5,-,few,CASSLVGVDTGELFF,TGTGCCAGCAGTTTGGTAGGGGTGGACACCGGGGAGCTGTTTTTT
TRBJ1-1,TRBV7-9,-,few,CASSLVSEAFF,TGTGCCAGCAGCTTAGTTAGTGAAGCTTTCTTT
TRBJ2-6,TRBV5-1,-,-,CASSLSISGANVLTF,TGCGCCAGCAGCTTGAGTATTTCTGGGGCCAACGTCCTGACTTTC
TRBJ1-5,TRBV4-1,-,few,CASSQGFWGNQPQHF,TGCGCCAGCAGCCAAGGGTTTTGGGGCAATCAGCCCCAGCATTTT
TRBJ2-7,TRBV29-1,TRBD2,many,CSVFGGGSVTYEQYF,TGCAGCGTTTTCGGGGGGGGTTCAGTCACCTACGAGCAGTACTTC
TRBJ2-3,TRBV9,-,-,CASSVEGGGPTDTQYF,TGTGCCAGCAGCGTGGAGGGCGGGGGCCCGACAGATACGCAGTATTTT
TRBJ1-2,TRBV19,TRBD1,few,CASSTTGTGGSGYTF,TGTGCCAGTAGTACCACCGGGACAGGGGGCTCTGGCTACACCTTC
TRBJ2-5,TRBV5-1,TRBD1,-,CASSHGTAMEETQYF,TGCGCCAGCAGCCACGGGACAGCCATGGAAGAGACCCAGTACTTC
TRBJ1-1,TRBV5-1,TRBD1,-,CASSPGGGEAAKAFF,TGCGCCAGCAGCCCTGGAGGGGGCGAAGCAGCTAAAGCTTTCTTT
TRBJ2-7,TRBV27,-,-,CASSPSGPNYEQYF,TGTGCCAGCAGTCCCTCCGGGCCGAATTACGAGCAGTACTTC
TRBJ2-5,TRBV28,-,few,CASTSMDQGGETQYF,TGTGCCAGCACCTCCATGGACCAGGGGGGGGAGACCCAGTACTTC
TRBJ2-6,TRBV5-6,-,-,CASSFQAGANVLTF,TGTGCCAGCAGCTTCCAGGCTGGGGCCAACGTCCTGACTTTC
TRBJ1-1,TRBV20-1,TRBD1,many,CSQQGSTEAFF,TGCAGCCAACAGGGGAGCACTGAAGCTTTCTTT
TRBJ1-2,TRBV5-5,TRBD1,few,CASSLNRGEYGYTF,TGTGCCAGCAGCTTGAACAGGGGGGAGTATGGCTACACCTTC
TRBJ2-7,TRBV29-1,TRBD2,-,CSVFGTSGADHYEQYF,TGCAGCGTTTTCGGGACTAGCGGGGCCGATCACTACGAGCAGTACTTC
TRBJ2-7,TRBV27,-,few,CASSSRFPYEQYF,TGTGCCAGCAGTAGCAGGTTTCCCTACGAGCAGTACTTC
TRBJ2-7,TRBV7-8,-,few,CASSLGHSYEQYF,TGTGCCAGCAGCTTGGGACACTCCTACGAGCAGTACTTC
TRBJ2-3,TRBV6-5,-,few,CASSYSIWARGGTDTQYF,TGTGCCAGCAGTTACTCGATCTGGGCCAGGGGAGGCACAGATACGCAGTATTTT
TRBJ2-7,TRBV9,TRBD1,few,CASSGRQGSEQYF,TGTGCCAGCAGCGGTAGACAGGGGAGCGAGCAGTACTTC
TRBJ2-5,TRBV9,-,few,CASSADDSSPETQYF,TGTGCCAGCAGCGCCGATGACAGCTCCCCAGAGACCCAGTACTTC
TRBJ2-7,TRBV18,TRBD1,-,CASSPLGQGAGEQYF,TGTGCCAGCTCACCACTCGGACAGGGGGCTGGAGAGCAGTACTTC
TRBJ2-2,TRBV29-1,-,few,CSVANPANTGELFF,TGCAGCGTTGCTAACCCCGCGAACACCGGGGAGCTGTTTTTT
TRBJ2-1,TRBV30,-,-,CACPPGDSFNNEQFF,TGTGCCTGCCCACCGGGGGACAGCTTTAACAATGAGCAGTTCTTC
TRBJ2-1,TRBV7-3,-,-,CASSPRLAAANEQFF,TGTGCCAGCAGCCCCCGACTGGCAGCAGCCAATGAGCAGTTCTTC
TRBJ2-7,TRBV30,-,-,CACHRDGSYEQYF,TGTGCCTGTCACCGGGACGGATCCTACGAGCAGTACTTC
TRBJ2-5,TRBV5-4,TRBD2,-,CASSRQLAGGQETQYF,TGTGCCAGCAGCCGGCAACTAGCGGGGGGTCAAGAGACCCAGTACTTC
TRBJ2-2,TRBV20-1,-,few,CSAPTSLNTGELFF,TGCAGTGCTCCCACTTCCCTAAACACCGGGGAGCTGTTTTTT
TRBJ2-2,TRBV6-5,TRBD2,-,CASSSPGGGVAGELFF,TGTGCCAGCAGTTCCCCGGGCGGGGGGGTGGCCGGGGAGCTGTTTTTT
TRBJ1-2,TRBV6-2/TRBV6-3,-,many,CASSSTGDYGYTF,TGTGCCAGCAGTTCAACAGGAGACTATGGCTACACCTTC
TRBJ2-2,TRBV5-4,-,few,CASGLANAGELFF,TGTGCCAGCGGACTCGCCAACGCCGGGGAGCTGTTTTTT
TRBJ1-5,TRBV2,-,few,CASRQGGGQPQHF,TGTGCCAGCAGACAGGGAGGGGGTCAGCCCCAGCATTTT
TRBJ2-5,TRBV5-4,-,-,CASRSGGPETQYF,TGTGCCAGCAGGTCTGGGGGGCCCGAGACCCAGTACTTC
TRBJ2-1,TRBV10-3,-,-,CAISEGGSRADEQFF,TGTGCCATCAGTGAGGGAGGGAGCAGGGCCGATGAGCAGTTCTTC
TRBJ2-1,TRBV6-2/TRBV6-3,TRBD2,-,CASRTGGGPYNEQFF,TGTGCCAGCAGAACCGGCGGGGGGCCTTACAATGAGCAGTTCTTC
TRBJ1-1,TRBV11-2,-,once,CASTPWGRANTEAFF,TGTGCCAGCACCCCGTGGGGAAGGGCGAACACTGAAGCTTTCTTT
TRBJ2-5,TRBV24-1,-,few,CATRPSGQETQYF,TGTGCCACCAGGCCCTCGGGGCAAGAGACCCAGTACTTC
TRBJ1-1,TRBV7-2,-,many,CASSLDPANTEAFF,TGTGCCAGCAGCTTAGACCCAGCGAACACTGAAGCTTTCTTT
TRBJ2-2,TRBV30,-,few,CAWGVGGYTGELFF,TGTGCCTGGGGGGTTGGGGGATACACCGGGGAGCTGTTTTTT